The rows below give T cell receptor beta chains drawn from one sample of a study of blood T cells in healthy people across ages. Each CDR3 protein gets one entry after TCRdb re-called the 5' RACE reads with MiXCR. This table has about 800,000 distinct CDR3 sequences, about 25% appearing once. This same sample was also taken into another study, of T cells of mothers and their children.

Sequences were obtained from blood. These receptors all come from a boy under 18 in good health. The conserved cysteine and the conserved F or W are not part of the CDR3 here.

cdr3_length | j_call | v_call | cdr3_aa
11 | TRBJ2-1 | TRBV20-1 | SASDGLAGEWY
11 | TRBJ2-5 | TRBV29-1 | SVDPQGLETQY
10 | TRBJ1-4 | TRBV4-3 | ASSQDSEKLF
12 | TRBJ2-7 | TRBV28 | ASSLTKPPYEQY
13 | TRBJ2-7 | TRBV7-2 | ASSSRALASYEQY
11 | TRBJ2-3 | TRBV2 | ASSDWTGQRQY
10 | TRBJ1-2 | TRBV6-2/TRBV6-3 | ASSSITRGYT
10 | TRBJ1-1 | TRBV29-1 | SVEDLDTEAF
15 | TRBJ2-1 | TRBV15 | ATSRDPSGSSYNEQF
13 | TRBJ2-3 | TRBV7-8 | ASSVRLAGKDTQY
12 | TRBJ2-7 | TRBV7-8 | ASSRDTTSYEQY
13 | TRBJ2-7 | TRBV28 | ASSPWDSKGYEQY
13 | TRBJ2-1 | TRBV10-3 | AISRTSGNHNGQF
12 | . | TRBV7-2 | ASSLGPTTYEQY
14 | TRBJ1-6 | TRBV28 | ASSFDSFSYNSPLH
12 | TRBJ1-2 | TRBV6-6 | ASRDGGRDYGYT
15 | TRBJ2-4 | TRBV6-6 | ASSYEVTTEAKNIQY
13 | TRBJ1-1 | TRBV29-1 | SVAGTGAMNTEAF
12 | TRBJ2-3 | TRBV30 | AWSTGTGLDTQY
10 | TRBJ2-1 | TRBV29-1 | SVFPGHNEQF
14 | TRBJ2-2 | TRBV30 | AWSARGYDVTGELF
13 | TRBJ2-5 | TRBV4-3 | ASSQGSSGQETQY
13 | TRBJ1-1 | TRBV7-2 | ASSLALGVRAEAF
14 | TRBJ2-2 | TRBV29-1 | SVEDNRQGVAGELF
12 | TRBJ1-5 | TRBV20-1 | SAREGQGNQPQH
13 | TRBJ2-5 | TRBV9 | ASSVDAGGEETQY
11 | TRBJ1-2 | TRBV18 | ASSPPDPYGYT
10 | TRBJ2-5 | TRBV21-1 | ASRRRQEAQY
10 | TRBJ2-4 | TRBV9 | ASSRIANIQY
12 | . | TRBV4-3 | ASSQGGGSYEQY
13 | TRBJ2-3 | TRBV28 | ASRSGGGGTDTQY
11 | TRBJ2-1 | TRBV29-1 | SVEADSYNEQF
9 | TRBJ2-5 | TRBV7-9 | ASTATETQY
11 | TRBJ2-1 | TRBV20-1 | SRRDSGYNEQF
9 | TRBJ1-2 | TRBV20-1 | SAGQGYGYT
11 | . | TRBV20-1 | SPGPSGEETQY
14 | TRBJ2-7 | TRBV18 | ASSPPAGQGTGEQY
13 | TRBJ2-5 | TRBV19 | ASSIEPSEQETQY
12 | TRBJ1-4 | TRBV6-6 | ASSWGAANEKLF
12 | TRBJ2-1 | TRBV5-1 | ASSPGSGVYEQF
13 | TRBJ2-4 | TRBV14 | ASSQDFGGGNIQY
14 | TRBJ1-5 | TRBV2 | ASSGRGLGGNQPQH
14 | TRBJ1-2 | TRBV28 | ASSLVRETPNYGYT